What follows is one T cell receptor beta chain and its context. Its antigen is not known. V gave up 5 bases and J gave up 8 bases, with 18 bases separating them. This CDR3 comprises 15 residues. Germline values: CDR1 SGHVS, CDR2 FNYEAQ. The treatment is: 10-day PBMC culture with coronavirus spike peptide pools or control peptides (ViraFEST assay). This entry comes from a study of vaccination and CD4 T cells after COVID-19. On the study more broadly: Convalescent donors totaled six males and four females, including two who were Hispanic. Samples after vaccination came a median approximately 70 days past dose two, ranging 14 to 241.

Oncomine TCR Beta short-read sequencing was applied to DNA from cultured CD4+ T cells. The genomic DNA was obtained from cultured CD4+ T cells by extraction with the QIAamp micro DNA kit. One entry per CDR3 protein, called by TCRdb with MiXCR from the PCR reads. Found here are under 15,000 distinct CDR3 sequences, 41% of them singletons; the top ten hold about 9.3%. Sequenced here: CD4+ T cells from blood, cultured in vitro, sampled after SARS-CoV-2 vaccination. This chain connects TRBV7-6 to TRBJ1-4, with D possibly being TRBD1 (5 bases). The receptor was derived from a human donor who had recovered from COVID-19. CDR3 coding DNA: TGTGCCAGCAGCCCCAAACCGGGGCACAACGAAAAACTGTTTTTT. As protein: CASSPKPGHNEKLFF.